The 6 T cell receptor beta chains below were found in one sample sequenced in a study of shared clonotypes between healthy human individuals. Data came from immunoSEQ multiplex PCR; TCRdb stores just in-frame clones and leaves some out. The data hold roughly 2.5 million clones, with roughly nine tenths observed a single time. The sequenced material came from naive CD4+ T cells sorted from blood. Subset of the sample: CD45RA+ positively selected. These receptors all stem from a young man in good health.

This chain joins TRBV11-2 and TRBJ2-7; D is ambiguous. The CDR3 runs to 15 residues. Trimming stripped 0 bases from V and 1 base from J, with 10 bases between. Germline values: CDR1 SGHAT, CDR2 FQNNGV. The chain's CDR3 is CASSLDWQSSYEQYF. The CDR3 DNA follows: TGTGCCAGCAGCTTAGATTGGCAGTCATCCTACGAGCAGTACTTC.

This rearrangement joins TRBV15 to TRBJ1-5; D is uncertain. Trimming removed 5 bases at V and 0 bases at J, with 11 bases between. Germline V gene sequence: CDR1 LNHNV, CDR2 YYDKDF (reference sequence). CDR3 size: 15 residues. The CDR3 is CATSPRIHSNQPQHF. DNA of the CDR3: TGTGCCACCAGCCCACGGATACATAGCAATCAGCCCCAGCATTTT.

This clone was seen once. This specimen includes other DNA sequences encoding the same CDR3. The chain is built from TRBV18 and TRBJ2-6; D ambiguous. V shed 6 bases and J shed 2 bases, with 5 bases lying between them. There are 13 residues in the CDR3. Germline assignment: CDR1 KGHSH and CDR2 LQKENI. The CDR3 loop is CASSPTGANVLTF. DNA for the CDR3: TGTGCCAGCTCTCCGACTGGGGCCAACGTCCTGACTTTC.

The chain is built from TRBV12-5 and TRBJ1-2; TRBD1 agrees at 8 bases. The CDR3 has 19 amino acids. Germline V gene data show CDR1 as LGHNT and CDR2 as FRNRAP. J was trimmed by 6 bases and V by 0 bases; bases with no gene match: 18. This CDR3 is CASGLVRVTGVKLPDGYTF. The CDR3 DNA is TGTGCTAGTGGTTTGGTAAGGGTGACAGGGGTCAAGCTGCCGGATGGCTACACCTTC.

The chain joins TRBV6-5 to TRBJ1-1; 7 nucleotides line up with TRBD1. The CDR3 runs to 12 residues. The germline V gene encodes CDR1 MNHEY and CDR2 SVGAGI. With 7 bases clipped from V and 6 bases from J, the junction kept 5 bases outside the gene matches. In DNA form, the CDR3 reads TGTGCCAGCAACAGGGGAGGATCTGAAGCTTTCTTT. Translation gives CASNRGGSEAFF.

This clone was seen more than once but under ten times. The genes are TRBV18 and TRBJ1-4, with 7 bases that match TRBD1. This CDR3 has 15 amino acids. Germline-derived CDR1 and CDR2 are KGHSH and LQKENI. J was trimmed by 11 bases and V by 4 bases; bases with no gene match: 13. The CDR3 DNA sequence: TGTGCCAGCTCACGACCGGACAGGCCCCTGGAGAAACTGTTTTTT. Encoded protein: CASSRPDRPLEKLFF.